This T cell receptor (beta chain) is from a study of blood T cell repertoires in COVID-19. Study-level background: COVID-19 samples, acute and convalescent, were from the United States, Italy and Spain. PBMCs, B-cell-depleted T cells, or T cells were the source of the cDNA or gDNA that made up the material.

With 5 bases removed from V and 2 bases from J, the gap between germline ends came to 10 bases. The CDR3 is 14 amino acids. CDR1 is SGHTA, CDR2 FQGTGA, per germline. The authors' processing: Amplification of reference gene primers was used by the study to estimate nucleated cell counts. Profiling relied on immunoSEQ multiplex PCR, and the TCRdb table lists in-frame clones only, not all of them. V and J calls and clone size are copied from that table; D and trimming were computed from the DNA. The sample holds some 350,000 clones; about 88% are singletons and the top ten take around 3%. The study counted Cohort 3 donors as recovered given two negative PCRs, clearance, or symptom resolution.

The clonotype originates from a woman in her thirties who had recovered from COVID-19. Material for sequencing was PBMCs or T cells enriched from blood (not recorded which). The genes are TRBV7-3 and TRBJ1-5; D might be TRBD1 (6 bases). The CDR3 bases are TGTGCCAGCAGCCTGAGACAGGGCAATCAGCCCCAGCATTTT. Its protein is CASSLRQGNQPQHF.